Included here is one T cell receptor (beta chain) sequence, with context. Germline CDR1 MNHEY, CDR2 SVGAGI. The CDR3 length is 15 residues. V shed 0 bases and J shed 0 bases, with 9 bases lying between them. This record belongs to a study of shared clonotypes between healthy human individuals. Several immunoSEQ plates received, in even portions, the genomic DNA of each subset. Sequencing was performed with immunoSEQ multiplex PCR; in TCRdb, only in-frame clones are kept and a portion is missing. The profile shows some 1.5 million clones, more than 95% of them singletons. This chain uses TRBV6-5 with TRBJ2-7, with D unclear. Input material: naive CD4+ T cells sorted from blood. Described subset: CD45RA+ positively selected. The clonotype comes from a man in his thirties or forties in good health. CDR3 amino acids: CASSYSVYSSYEQYF. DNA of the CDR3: TGTGCCAGCAGTTACTCAGTCTATAGCTCCTACGAGCAGTACTTC.